One and the same sample provided the 7 T cell receptor beta chains below, sequenced in a study of blood T cell repertoires in COVID-19. TCRdb's copy holds only in-frame clones and misses some; the assay was immunoSEQ multiplex PCR. In the table there are 90,000 to 150,000 clones, roughly four fifths of which are singletons. Material for sequencing was peripheral blood. The receptors derive from a human donor in a cohort sampled during active COVID-19.

The chain uses TRBV28 and TRBJ1-2, with 7 bases fitting TRBD1. This CDR3 is built from 17 residues. Germline values: CDR1 MDHEN, CDR2 SYDVKM. J gave up 1 base and V 3 bases, and 11 bases lay outside the gene matches. The CDR3 DNA reads TGTGCCAGCAGTTTCCAATCTTCCGGGACAGATAACTATGGCTACACCTTC. This codes for CASSFQSSGTDNYGYTF.

J is TRBJ1-5 and V is TRBV6-6, with 8 nucleotides matching TRBD1. The CDR3 is 13 amino acids. CDR1 MNHNY and CDR2 SVGAGI come from the germline V gene (reference sequence). Trimming removed 7 bases from V and 6 bases from J; junction bases left unmatched: 5. This CDR3 is CASKRQGPQPQHF. As DNA, the CDR3 is TGTGCCAGCAAGCGACAGGGGCCTCAGCCCCAGCATTTT.

The genes are TRBV5-1 and TRBJ2-3; the match to TRBD2 covers 10 bases. Germline V gene lookup returns CDR1 SGHRS and CDR2 YFSETQ. The CDR3 runs 15 residues. Trimming at V came to 4 bases and at J to 2 bases, leaving 4 bases not matched to a gene. Here the CDR3 DNA reads TGCGCCAGCAGCATCGGGACTAGCGACACAGATACGCAGTATTTT. Residues: CASSIGTSDTDTQYF.

The chain links TRBV5-4 to TRBJ2-7, with 9 bases aligning to TRBD2. The junction had 9 bases not matched to a gene; V was cut back by 5 bases and J by 6 bases. The CDR3 sequence is 14 residues long. The V gene's germline CDR1 is SGHNT and CDR2 YYREEE (reference sequence). The CDR3 DNA sequence: TGTGCCAGCAGTCGCGGGGGGGCCAGGCTCGAGCAGTACTTC. Amino acid sequence: CASSRGGARLEQYF.

V gene TRBV14 combines with J gene TRBJ1-1; no reliable D call. This CDR3 is built from 14 residues. Between the trimmed V and J ends, which lost 0 bases and 5 bases, there was a span of 10 bases. From germline, CDR1 is SGHDN and CDR2 FVKESK. The CDR3 region is CASSQEGRRTEAFF. In nucleotides, the CDR3 is TGTGCCAGCAGCCAAGAAGGAAGGAGGACTGAAGCTTTCTTT.

In its sample, this clone was seen once. The chain carries TRBV3-1 (or the pseudogene TRBV3-2) and TRBJ2-1, with 8 bases aligning to TRBD2. Trimming at V came to 1 base and at J to 8 bases, leaving 10 bases not matched to a gene. The length of the CDR3 is 16 residues. The V gene's germline CDR1 is LGHDT and CDR2 YNNKEL (reference sequence). CDR3 DNA sequence: TGTGCCAGCAGCCAAGTCTCGGGGGGACTAGGTTATGAGCAGTTCTTC. Its protein product is CASSQVSGGLGYEQFF.

The chain employs TRBV6-5 and TRBJ1-1; D may be TRBD1 (6 bases). Germline V gene data show CDR1 as MNHEY and CDR2 as SVGAGI. This CDR3 has 13 residues. V was pared by 6 bases and J by 6 bases, with 14 bases between. The CDR3 coding sequence is TGTGCCAGCAGCCTATCACAGGGCCCTGAAGCTTTCTTT. This gives the protein CASSLSQGPEAFF.